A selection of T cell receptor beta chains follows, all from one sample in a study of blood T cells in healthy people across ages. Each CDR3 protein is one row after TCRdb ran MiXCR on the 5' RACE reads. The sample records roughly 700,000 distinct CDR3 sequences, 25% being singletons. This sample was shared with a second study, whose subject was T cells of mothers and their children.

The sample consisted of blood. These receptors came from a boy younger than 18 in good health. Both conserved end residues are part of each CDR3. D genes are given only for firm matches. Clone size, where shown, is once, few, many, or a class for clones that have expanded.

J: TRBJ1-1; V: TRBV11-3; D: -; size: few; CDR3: CASSSEVLGTEAFF; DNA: TGTGCCAGCAGCTCCGAGGTTCTGGGAACTGAAGCTTTCTTT
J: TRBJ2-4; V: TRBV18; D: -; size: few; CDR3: CASSPPLGVKNIQYF; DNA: TGTGCCAGCTCACCACCGTTAGGGGTCAAAAACATTCAGTACTTC
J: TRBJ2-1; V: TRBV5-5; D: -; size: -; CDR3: CASSHEVLNEQFF; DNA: TGTGCCAGCAGCCACGAGGTCCTCAATGAGCAGTTCTTC
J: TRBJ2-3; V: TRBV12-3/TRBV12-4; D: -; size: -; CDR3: CASSLALTAPDTQYF; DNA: TGTGCCAGCAGTTTAGCCCTGACAGCACCAGATACGCAGTATTTT
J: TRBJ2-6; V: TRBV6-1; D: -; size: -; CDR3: CASSDEILSGANVLTF; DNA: TGTGCCAGCAGTGATGAGATCCTCTCTGGGGCCAACGTCCTGACTTTC
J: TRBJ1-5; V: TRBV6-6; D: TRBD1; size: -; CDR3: CASSYQTGGGQPQHF; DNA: TGTGCCAGCAGTTACCAGACAGGGGGCGGTCAGCCCCAGCATTTT
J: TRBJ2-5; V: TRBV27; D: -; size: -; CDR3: CASSLVYTGEETQYF; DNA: TGTGCCAGCAGTTTAGTCTACACCGGGGAGGAGACCCAGTACTTC
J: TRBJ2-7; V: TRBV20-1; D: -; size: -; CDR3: CSARVTGLSQYEQYF; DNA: TGCAGTGCTAGGGTTACAGGGCTAAGCCAATACGAGCAGTACTTC
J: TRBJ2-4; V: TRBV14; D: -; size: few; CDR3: CASSQGTLLAKNIQYF; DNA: TGTGCCAGCAGCCAAGGGACACTTTTAGCCAAAAACATTCAGTACTTC
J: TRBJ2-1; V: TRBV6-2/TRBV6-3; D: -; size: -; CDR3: CASSLIGQTFDEQFF; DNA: TGTGCCAGCAGCTTAATAGGACAGACCTTTGATGAGCAGTTCTTC
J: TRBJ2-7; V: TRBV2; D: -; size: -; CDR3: CASSEIRDTNEQYF; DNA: TGTGCCAGCAGTGAAATTCGGGACACCAACGAGCAGTACTTC
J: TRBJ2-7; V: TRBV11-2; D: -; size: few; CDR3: CASSLDWGKSTYEQYF; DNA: TGTGCCAGCAGCTTAGACTGGGGGAAATCTACCTACGAGCAGTACTTC
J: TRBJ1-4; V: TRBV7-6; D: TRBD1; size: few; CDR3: CASRPGTGDEKLFF; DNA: TGTGCCAGCAGACCCGGGACAGGGGACGAAAAACTGTTTTTT
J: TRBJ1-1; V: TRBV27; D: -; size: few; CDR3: CASTTVGSEAFF; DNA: TGTGCCAGCACCACGGTGGGTTCTGAAGCTTTCTTT
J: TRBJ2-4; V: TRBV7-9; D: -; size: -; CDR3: CASSLGTAKNIQYF; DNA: TGTGCCAGCAGCTTAGGGACAGCCAAAAACATTCAGTACTTC
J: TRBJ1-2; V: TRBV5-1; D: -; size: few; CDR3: CASSSLGTEIYGYTF; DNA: TGCGCCAGCAGCTCCTTAGGGACCGAAATCTATGGCTACACCTTC
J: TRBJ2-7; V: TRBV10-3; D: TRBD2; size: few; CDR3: CAISKLAMPYEQYF; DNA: TGTGCCATCAGCAAACTAGCGATGCCCTACGAGCAGTACTTC
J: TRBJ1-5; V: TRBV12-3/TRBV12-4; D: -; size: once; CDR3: CASSLNGDQPQHF; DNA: TGTGCCAGCAGTTTAAATGGCGATCAGCCCCAGCATTTT
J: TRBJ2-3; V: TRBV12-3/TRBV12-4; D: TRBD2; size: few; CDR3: CASSQRLAGTTDTQYF; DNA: TGTGCCAGCAGTCAGAGACTAGCGGGGACCACAGATACGCAGTATTTT
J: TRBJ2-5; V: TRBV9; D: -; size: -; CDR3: CASSVDPQGLGETQYF; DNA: TGTGCCAGCAGCGTAGACCCACAGGGCCTTGGGGAGACCCAGTACTTC
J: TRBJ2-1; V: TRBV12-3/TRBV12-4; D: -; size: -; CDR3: CASSSRSGPYNEQFF; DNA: TGTGCCAGCAGTTCCCGATCGGGACCCTACAATGAGCAGTTCTTC
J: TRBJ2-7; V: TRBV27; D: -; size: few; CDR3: CASSPIGGSYEQYF; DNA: TGTGCCAGCAGCCCTATTGGGGGCTCCTACGAGCAGTACTTC
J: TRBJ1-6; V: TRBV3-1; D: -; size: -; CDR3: CASSQEGLTYNSPLHF; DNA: TGTGCCAGCAGCCAGGAAGGCCTTACCTATAATTCACCCCTCCACTTT
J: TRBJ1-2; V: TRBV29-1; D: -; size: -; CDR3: CSAAGDYGYTF; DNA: TGCAGCGCCGCCGGGGACTATGGCTACACCTTC
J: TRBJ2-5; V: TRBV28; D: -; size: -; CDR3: CASGSSKETQYF; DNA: TGTGCCAGCGGGAGCAGTAAAGAGACCCAGTACTTC
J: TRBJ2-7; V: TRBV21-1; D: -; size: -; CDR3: CASKTWDPYEQYF; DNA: TGTGCCAGCAAGACCTGGGACCCCTACGAGCAGTACTTC
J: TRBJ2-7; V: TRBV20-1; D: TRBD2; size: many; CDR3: CSARASGSYEQYF; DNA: TGCAGTGCTAGGGCTAGCGGGAGCTACGAGCAGTACTTC
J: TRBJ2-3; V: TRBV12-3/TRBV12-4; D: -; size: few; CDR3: CASSLRGHTQYF; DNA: TGTGCCAGCAGTTTAAGGGGACATACGCAGTATTTT
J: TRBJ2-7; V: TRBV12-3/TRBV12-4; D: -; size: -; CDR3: CASSRVPGERQYF; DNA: TGTGCCAGCAGCCGAGTCCCGGGAGAGAGGCAGTACTTC
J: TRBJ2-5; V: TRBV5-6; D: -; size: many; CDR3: CASSWDTQETQYF; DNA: TGTGCTAGCAGCTGGGACACACAAGAGACCCAGTACTTC
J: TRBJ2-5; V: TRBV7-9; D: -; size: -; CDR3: CASSPRVGEPGAQYF; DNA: TGTGCCAGCAGCCCCCGGGTTGGCGAGCCCGGGGCCCAGTACTTC
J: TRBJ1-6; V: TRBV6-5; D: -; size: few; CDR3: CASRIVQASNSPLHF; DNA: TGTGCCAGCAGAATAGTACAGGCGTCTAATTCACCCCTCCACTTT
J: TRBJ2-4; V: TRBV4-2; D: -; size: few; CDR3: CASSPLVSNIQYF; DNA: TGTGCCAGCAGCCCCCTAGTCAGTAACATTCAGTACTTC
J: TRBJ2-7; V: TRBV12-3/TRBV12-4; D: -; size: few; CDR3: CASSFDGYEQYF; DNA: TGTGCCAGCAGTTTTGACGGCTACGAGCAGTACTTC
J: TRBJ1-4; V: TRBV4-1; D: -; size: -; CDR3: CASSPLDPNEKLFF; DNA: TGCGCCAGCAGCCCTTTGGACCCCAATGAAAAACTGTTTTTT
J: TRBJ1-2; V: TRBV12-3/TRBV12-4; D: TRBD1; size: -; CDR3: CASSIFADRDYGYTF; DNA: TGTGCCAGCAGTATTTTTGCCGACAGGGACTATGGCTACACCTTC
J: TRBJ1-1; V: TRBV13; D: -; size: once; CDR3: CASSLPNRDTEAFF; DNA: TGTGCCAGCAGCTTACCCAACCGGGACACTGAAGCTTTCTTT
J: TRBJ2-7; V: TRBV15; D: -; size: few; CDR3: CATSRGLENGLF; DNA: TGTGCCACCAGCAGAGGACTCGAAAATGGGCTCTTC
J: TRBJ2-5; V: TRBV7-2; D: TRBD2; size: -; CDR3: CASSFASGGIQETQYF; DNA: TGTGCCAGCAGCTTCGCTAGCGGGGGAATTCAAGAGACCCAGTACTTC
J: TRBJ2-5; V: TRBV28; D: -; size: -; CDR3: CASGAFTTFQETQYF; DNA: TGTGCCAGCGGAGCCTTCACTACTTTTCAAGAGACCCAGTACTTC
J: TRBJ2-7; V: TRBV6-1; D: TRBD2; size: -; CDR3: CASMTSGRYEQYF; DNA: TGTGCCAGCATGACTAGCGGGAGGTACGAGCAGTACTTC
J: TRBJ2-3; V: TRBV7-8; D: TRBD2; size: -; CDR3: CASRIWGGSDTQYF; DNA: TGTGCCAGCAGGATTTGGGGGGGGTCAGATACGCAGTATTTT
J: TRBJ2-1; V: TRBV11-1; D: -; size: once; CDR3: CASSLAQGNIYNEQFF; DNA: TGTGCCAGCAGCTTAGCGCAAGGCAATATCTACAATGAGCAGTTCTTC
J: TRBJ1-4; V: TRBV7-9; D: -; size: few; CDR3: CASAKAVRGEKLFF; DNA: TGTGCCAGCGCAAAGGCAGTACGGGGTGAAAAACTGTTTTTT
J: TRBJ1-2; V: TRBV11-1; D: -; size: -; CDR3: CASSEEQISGYTF; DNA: TGTGCCAGCAGCGAGGAGCAGATCTCTGGCTACACCTTC